The sequence of this TCR beta chain was determined in a study of blood T cell repertoires in COVID-19. Study details: The United States, Italy and Spain supplied acute and convalescent COVID-19 samples.

Assay: immunoSEQ multiplex PCR; the TCRdb copy retains only in-frame clones and omits some. Of roughly 130,000 clones listed, approximately 79% are singletons. This sequence originates from a man aged 55 to 69 with acute or convalescent COVID-19. The source material was peripheral blood.

The CDR3 is CASTFRQGNYGYTF. The CDR3 nucleotides read TGTGCCAGCACCTTCCGCCAGGGAAACTATGGCTACACCTTC. This chain links TRBV28 with TRBJ1-2, with D possibly TRBD1 on 5 matching bases. Germline-derived CDR1 and CDR2 are MDHEN and SYDVKM. V gave up 7 bases and J gave up 2 bases, with 14 bases separating them. The CDR3 length is 14 residues.